The 25 T cell receptor beta chains below all came from one sample that was sequenced in a study of blood T cell repertoires in COVID-19. Produced via immunoSEQ multiplex PCR; TCRdb's table is partial and in-frame only. This sample has approximately 390,000 clones, with roughly 86% found just once. The sample was PBMCs or T cells enriched from blood (not recorded which). These receptors were taken from a middle-aged woman with acute COVID-19.

J is TRBJ1-6 and V is TRBV7-9, with a possible D match to TRBD1 (6 bases). Germline V gene data show CDR1 as SEHNR and CDR2 as FQNEAQ (reference sequence). The CDR3 has 17 amino acids. Deletions cut 5 bases from V and 10 bases from J, with 24 bases between. CDR3 sequence reads: CASSPSIPGDGSSPLHF. The DNA of the CDR3 is TGTGCCAGCAGCCCATCCATCCCAGGGGATGGAAGCTCACCCCTCCACTTT.

This clone was recorded only once. V gene TRBV21-1 combines with J gene TRBJ1-1; TRBD1 reflects the table's D call only, with no check against the DNA. TRBV21-1 is shown as a pseudogene. The CDR3 extends over 18 amino acids. CDR3 residues: CASSKPYSGQRTNTEAFF. The DNA for the CDR3 is TGTGCCAGCAGCAAACCTTACTCGGGACAGCGGACGAACACTGAAGCTTTCTTT.

The rearrangement links TRBV9 to TRBJ2-5; D possibly corresponds to TRBD1 (6 bases). There are 16 residues in the CDR3. CDR1 SGDLS and CDR2 YYNGEE come from the germline V gene. V lost 0 bases to trimming and J lost 0 bases, with 12 bases between them. CDR3 DNA: TGTGCCAGCAGCGTAGGTGAGGGGGTGTACCAAGAGACCCAGTACTTC. Translation gives CASSVGEGVYQETQYF.

J is TRBJ2-7 and V is TRBV4-1, with unresolved D. Germline-derived CDR1 and CDR2 are MGHRA and YSYEKL. The CDR3 has 14 amino acids. Trimming took off 7 bases at V and 6 bases at J, with 19 bases between the two ends. CDR3 in amino acids: CASKRVRSEVEQYF. CDR3 coding DNA: TGCGCCAGCAAGCGAGTTCGGTCCGAAGTCGAGCAGTACTTC.

CDR3 region: CTSSQDAANPSYYEQYF. CDR3 DNA sequence: TGCACCAGCAGCCAAGATGCGGCCAACCCAAGCTACTACGAGCAGTACTTC. This chain connects TRBV1 to TRBJ2-7; the listed D gene, TRBD2, was not tested against the DNA. TRBV1 is a recognized pseudogene. The CDR3 has 17 amino acids.

This rearrangement joins TRBV29-1 to TRBJ1-1; D is ambiguous. CDR3 size: 13 residues. V lost 4 bases and J 0 bases, leaving 9 bases between the germline ends. The V gene's germline CDR1 is SQVTM and CDR2 ANQGSEA. CDR3 sequence (DNA): TGCAGCGTTGCCAACGTAGTGAACACTGAAGCTTTCTTT. Its translation: CSVANVVNTEAFF.

This clone was found once. This chain connects TRBV2 to TRBJ2-5, with TRBD1 matching 9 bases. V was pared by 6 bases and J by 4 bases, with 6 bases of the junction left unmatched. From germline, CDR1 is SNHLY and CDR2 FYNNEI. This CDR3 has 14 residues. CDR3 nucleotides: TGTGCCAGCAGCCGGACAGGGGTGGGAGAGACCCAGTACTTC. Amino acids: CASSRTGVGETQYF.

The chain uses TRBV5-1 and TRBJ2-2; 8 bases line up with TRBD1. CDR1 SGHRS and CDR2 YFSETQ come from the germline V gene. V shed 4 bases, J shed 5 bases, and the junction held 7 bases outside the gene matches. The CDR3 contains 15 residues. The CDR3 here is CASSGERQGTGELFF. DNA for the CDR3: TGCGCCAGCAGCGGGGAAAGACAGGGGACCGGGGAGCTGTTTTTT.

V is TRBV24-1 and J is TRBJ2-5; D is possibly TRBD2 (6 bases). V was clipped by 2 bases and J by 4 bases, with 10 bases between them. CDR3 size: 14 residues. Germline V gene data show CDR1 as KGHDR and CDR2 as SFDVKD. The CDR3 nucleotides read TGTGCCACCAGTGATTGGGGGGAACTAGAGACCCAGTACTTC. It encodes CATSDWGELETQYF.

The chain carries TRBV2 and TRBJ2-3; no reliable D call. This CDR3 is built from 13 residues. Trimming took 6 bases from V and 6 from J, leaving 13 bases between them. Germline V gene data show CDR1 as SNHLY and CDR2 as FYNNEI. The CDR3 here is CASRPIFEDTQYF. The CDR3 DNA sequence: TGTGCCAGCAGGCCCATCTTTGAGGATACGCAGTATTTT.

The rearrangement links TRBV2 to TRBJ2-5, with D perhaps TRBD1 (6 bases). Germline CDR1 and CDR2: SNHLY and FYNNEI. V was cut by 6 bases and J by 1 base, with 15 bases left in between. This CDR3 spans 15 amino acids. Here the CDR3 reads CASRPLGAPQETQYF. The CDR3 coding sequence is TGTGCCAGCAGACCTTTGGGGGCCCCCCAAGAGACCCAGTACTTC.

The J gene is TRBJ2-7, the V gene TRBV5-4; possible D gene TRBD1, 5 bases. The V end was cut by 4 bases, the J end by 0 bases, with 8 bases between. The CDR3 extends over 13 amino acids. Germline CDR1 is SGHNT and CDR2 is YYREEE (reference sequence). The CDR3 is CASSDSPSYEQYF. The CDR3 DNA sequence: TGTGCCAGCAGCGACAGTCCCTCCTACGAGCAGTACTTC.

The J gene is TRBJ1-2, the V gene TRBV7-5; the D call in the table, TRBD1, was not verified against the DNA. TRBV7-5 is a known pseudogene. The CDR3 covers 16 residues. The CDR3 sequence is CARSLVLGQKNYGYTF. The CDR3 region has the DNA TGTGCCAGAAGCTTAGTGCTAGGACAGAAGAACTATGGCTACACCTTC.

The V gene is TRBV11-2, the J gene TRBJ1-2; TRBD1 aligns across 10 bases. The germline V gene has CDR1 SGHAT and CDR2 FQNNGV. This CDR3 is built from 19 residues. J lost 4 bases, V lost 1 base, and 15 bases had no gene match. CDR3 region: CASSLGAGQGPPKIYGYTF. The CDR3 bases are TGTGCCAGCAGCTTAGGGGCGGGACAGGGGCCACCAAAGATCTATGGCTACACCTTC.

The chain is built from TRBV9 and TRBJ1-1, with 10 bases that match TRBD1. This CDR3 has 15 residues. The J segment lost 5 bases and the V segment lost 4 bases, leaving 8 bases of the junction unmatched. The germline gives CDR1 SGDLS, CDR2 YYNGEE. CDR3 residues: CASSPTGQGQTEAFF. The CDR3 DNA follows: TGTGCCAGCAGCCCGACGGGACAGGGGCAGACTGAAGCTTTCTTT.

J is TRBJ1-2 and V is TRBV5-1, with unresolved D. The CDR3 is 15 amino acids. The germline gives CDR1 SGHRS, CDR2 YFSETQ. Trimming shortened V by 6 bases and J by 5 bases, and 20 bases separated the two germline ends. The CDR3: CASNPRVGSLYGYTF. As DNA, the CDR3 is TGCGCCAGCAACCCCCGGGTAGGGAGCTTATATGGCTACACCTTC. Supplemented by reference TRBV5-1 and TRBJ1-2, the full variable domain reads KAGVTQTPRYLIKTRGQQVTLSCSPISGHRSVSWYQQTPGQGLQFLFEYFSETQRNKGNFPGRFSGRQFSNSRSEMNVSTLELGDSALYLCASNPRVGSLYGYTFGSGTRLTVV.

The chain links TRBV9 to TRBJ2-1, with a tentative D call TRBD1 (9 bases). From germline, CDR1 is SGDLS and CDR2 YYNGEE. The CDR3 is made up of 17 amino acids. Trimming removed 3 bases at V and 9 bases at J, with 25 bases between. CDR3: CASSAVAGTGHGGEQFF. The DNA for the CDR3 is TGTGCCAGCAGCGCTGTAGCGGGGACAGGGCATGGGGGTGAGCAGTTCTTC.

The chain links TRBV7-9 to TRBJ1-1; perhaps TRBD1 as D (6 bases). The CDR3 is 15 residues long. The V gene lost 2 bases and the J gene lost 1 base, with 11 bases spanning the gap. Germline CDR1 is SEHNR and CDR2 is FQNEAQ (reference sequence). CDR3 DNA: TGTGCCAGCAGCTTACAAGGGGGAAAGAACACTGAAGCTTTCTTT. This translates into CASSLQGGKNTEAFF.

The rearrangement links TRBV6-2 or TRBV6-3 to TRBJ2-3; a possible D gene is TRBD2 (6 bases). Germline CDR1 MNHEY, CDR2 SVGEGT. This CDR3 region has 16 residues. The V gene lost 2 bases and the J gene lost 0 bases, with 12 bases spanning the gap. The CDR3 sequence is CASSYGRGLSTDTQYF. CDR3 DNA sequence: TGTGCCAGCAGTTACGGACGGGGACTTAGCACAGATACGCAGTATTTT.

This clone occurred once. The genes are TRBV21-1 and TRBJ1-6. TRBV21-1 is a listed pseudogene. The CDR3 runs 17 residues. The CDR3, as DNA: TGTGCCAGCAGCAAGATACCGGGGGACGGCCATAATTCACCCCTCCACTTT. It translates to CASSKIPGDGHNSPLHF.

The rearrangement joins TRBV6-5 to TRBJ1-5, with 10 positions matching TRBD1. The CDR3 spans 14 residues. V shed 7 bases and J 6 bases; nucleotides not matched to a gene: 6. Germline V gene sequence: CDR1 MNHEY, CDR2 SVGAGI. CDR3 in DNA: TGTGCCAGCAAGGGGGACAGGGGCGGTCAGCCCCAGCATTTT. Protein sequence: CASKGDRGGQPQHF.

The chain is built from TRBV19 and TRBJ2-2; D is uncertain. This CDR3 has 14 residues. CDR1 and CDR2 (germline): LNHDA, SQIVND (reference sequence). Trimming left V 1 base short and J 6 bases short, with 9 bases between. The CDR3 sequence is CASSIGATSGELFF. The CDR3 bases are TGTGCCAGTAGTATAGGGGCTACGTCCGGGGAGCTGTTTTTT.

This clone was detected only a few times. CDR3 nucleotide sequence: TGTGCCAGCAGTGAATTCGGTGGACAGGACACTGAAGCTTTCTTT. Residues: CASSEFGGQDTEAFF. The V and J genes are TRBV6-1 and TRBJ1-1; TRBD1 matches at 7 bases. Per germline, CDR1 MNHNS and CDR2 SASEGT. This CDR3 is built from 15 residues. The trim removed 2 bases at V and 3 bases at J, leaving 6 bases unmatched.

The chain recombines TRBV29-1 with TRBJ2-1; D might be TRBD1 (5 bases). V was trimmed by 4 bases and J by 8 bases, leaving 18 bases between them. Germline CDR1 is SQVTM and CDR2 is ANQGSEA. The CDR3 runs to 14 residues. The CDR3, as DNA: TGCAGCGTTGTTGTCCTTGTGCAGGGCCATGAGCAGTTCTTC. Its translation: CSVVVLVQGHEQFF.

The chain uses TRBV19 and TRBJ1-2, with a tentative D call TRBD1 (6 bases). The V gene's germline CDR1 is LNHDA and CDR2 SQIVND (reference sequence). The ends were cut back, 6 bases at V and 8 bases at J, with 16 bases in the middle. The CDR3 is made up of 13 amino acids. The CDR3 reads CASSETNREGYTF. DNA of the CDR3: TGTGCCAGTAGCGAGACTAACAGGGAGGGCTACACCTTC.